Sequencing of this T cell receptor (beta chain) was carried out in a study of blood T cells in healthy people across ages (dated by TCRdb to 2015 to 2017). Study-wide context: In model experiments, template switching captured about one uniquely barcoded TCR beta cDNA molecule for every two T cells. Age-related changes in TCR beta repertoire diversity were measured in the study by deep sequencing normalized with unique cDNA molecular identifiers. Four age groups were formed from the donors: young (average approximately 15 years), middle-aged (less than 40), aged (approximately 60) and long-lived (82). The study analyzed two additional independent replicas of 1 million unique cDNA reads from the same blood draw for two donors, one aged 18 to 29 and one aged 80 or older. The paper's findings and limits, for the study overall: The CMV infection status of donors was not known, potentially confounding age-related changes in expanded clonotypes. Bulk unsorted PBMC profiling prevented conclusive comparison of naive and antigen-experienced compartments. Estimates of total diversity from one million sequenced T cells were regarded as lower bounds and underestimates. As age increased, observed TCR beta diversity per million T cells dropped in a roughly linear way, and a significant reduction was already evident by age 40. There was a strong correlation between observed TCR beta diversity and the percentage of naive T cells measured by flow cytometry. Compared with the aged group, the long-lived group had more naive CD4+ T cells, fewer expanded clones and increased TCR diversity, a pattern suggesting age selection.

In this sample, this clonotype turned up many times. The antigen this receptor binds is unknown. No base quality information exists; no much larger clone differs at one position. The junction carries 12 bases between V and J, which are trimmed by 0 bases and 3 bases respectively. The CDR3 numbers 15 residues from cysteine through phenylalanine. Only the CDR3 DNA is retained, 45 bases long and in frame from the first base. Per the germline V gene, SGHAT is the CDR1 and FQNNGV is the CDR2. The 40 or so donors, aged about 6 to 95 years, were systemically healthy Caucasian individuals from Russia. Each donor gave about 9.2 milliliters of peripheral blood, drawn into EDTA-treated Vacutainer tubes. Ficoll-Paque density-gradient centrifugation was used to isolate PBMCs, with at least 6.5 million per sample. Trizol reagent was used to extract total RNA from the PBMCs, yielding at least 5.5 micrograms per sample. The percentages of naive CD45RAhigh/CD27high T cells were determined by flow cytometry on a PBMC aliquot from every donor.

Libraries were made using 5' RACE. Instrument used: Illumina HiSeq 2500. A second 7 to 11 cycle PCR used a sample-barcoded 5' primer and a J-beta primer mix. A template-switch 5' adaptor carrying 12 random nucleotides introduced a unique molecular identifier onto each TCR beta cDNA molecule. At least 2.5 million CDR3-containing paired-end reads were obtained from each sample. First-strand cDNA synthesis was performed from all RNA using the Mint cDNA synthesis kit, with priming by a TRBC-specific oligonucleotide. After uracil-DNA glycosylase treatment, a first 18-cycle PCR used universal primers M1SS and BC2_uni_R on all cDNA. Per the original workflow: Normalization of each sample was performed by random selection of 1 million high-quality reads, each carrying a distinct molecular identifier. Reads with shared molecular identifiers were discarded instead of being binned into consensus sequences. CDR3 identification, clonotype clustering and error correction used MiTCR with a Q25 quality threshold and the strictest error-elimination algorithm. Lower-bound total TCR beta diversity was estimated with a nonparametric unseen species model using Euler transformation. TCRdb ran its own pipeline on the public reads, namely fastp trimming at Q25 and MiXCR clone calling, and kept in-frame beta chains. Each entry is one CDR3 protein sequence, shown with its most common DNA and genes. These V and J calls rely on TCRdb rather than the paper's analysis. Counted in this sample were 780,000 or so distinct CDR3 sequences; about 25% of them appeared once. The ten largest make up roughly 3.5% of the sample.

The same data also went into a second study, on T cells of mothers and their children. That second report states: Donors were nine systemically healthy Caucasian individuals: three mothers and their six children. cDNA synthesis used all of the extracted RNA, with approximately 1.6 ug of RNA in each 15 ul reaction. Sample barcodes and 2-4 random nucleotides were added via the M1S primer in the second PCR. More than 9 million TCR beta CDR3 reads were obtained from each mother, and about 3 million reads were obtained from each child. In both related and unrelated pairs, thymic selection shapes the output of TCR recombination in a similar way, with inherited differences having only a minor effect. Normalized repertoire overlap was always found to be slightly, but never significantly, higher in related mother-child pairs than in unrelated mother-child pairs. Persistent microchimeric T cell clones were not detected, at a sensitivity of around 95 clones per million clonotypes. In the study, deep NGS was used to compare the TCR beta repertoires of mothers and children, and features distinguishing related mother-child pairs from unrelated individuals were sought. On average, the children were roughly 11 +/- 4 years old, while the mothers were about 40 +/- 4 years old. After adapters were ligated using NEBNext reagents, the libraries underwent 100+100 nt paired-end sequencing on an Illumina HiSeq 2000. To prevent cross-contamination, the mother and child libraries were prepared a month apart and were sequenced in separate runs. Each donor had between about 450,000 and 2,100,000 distinct TCR beta clonotypes identified. Naive TCR beta clonotypes were estimated from low-frequency clonotypes matched to each donor's FACS-determined naive share, without sorting.

Specimen: blood. This clonotype originated in a boy aged 5-17 years in good health. The chain is made from TRBV11-2 and TRBJ2-7; the D gene assignment is ambiguous. CDR3 reads: CASSLEALAYYEQYF. In nucleotide form, the sequence is TGTGCCAGCAGCTTAGAAGCTCTGGCTTACTACGAGCAGTACTTC.